This T cell receptor beta chain comes out of a study of shared clonotypes between healthy human individuals. V was clipped by 6 bases and J by 0 bases; unmatched bases: 5. Germline lookup yields CDR1 LNHDA and CDR2 SQIVND (reference sequence). The CDR3 is made up of 16 amino acids. The assay was immunoSEQ multiplex PCR, and TCRdb's table has in-frame clones only and misses some. The sample carries about 2.4 million clones, 93% recorded once. The source is a man aged 18 to 30 in good health. Some clones in this sample may be carry-over from other donors' samples. The J gene is TRBJ2-1, the V gene TRBV19, with TRBD2 identical over 10 bases. Sequencing input: naive CD4+ T cells from PBMCs. Subset: CD45RA+ positively selected. CDR3 coding DNA: TGTGCCAGTAGCGAAGGACTAGCGGACTCCTACAATGAGCAGTTCTTC. Translating it yields CASSEGLADSYNEQFF.